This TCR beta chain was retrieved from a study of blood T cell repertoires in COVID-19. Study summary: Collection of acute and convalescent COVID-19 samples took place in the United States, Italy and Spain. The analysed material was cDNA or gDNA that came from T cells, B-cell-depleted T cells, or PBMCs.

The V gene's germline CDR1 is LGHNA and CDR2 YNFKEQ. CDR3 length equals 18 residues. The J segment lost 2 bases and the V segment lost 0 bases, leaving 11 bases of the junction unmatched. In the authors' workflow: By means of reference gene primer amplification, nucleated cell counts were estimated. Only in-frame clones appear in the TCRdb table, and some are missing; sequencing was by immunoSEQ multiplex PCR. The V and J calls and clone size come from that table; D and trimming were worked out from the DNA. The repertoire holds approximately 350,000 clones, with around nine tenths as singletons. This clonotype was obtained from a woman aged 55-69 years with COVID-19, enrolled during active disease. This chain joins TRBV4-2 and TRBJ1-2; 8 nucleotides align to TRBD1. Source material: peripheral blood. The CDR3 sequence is CASSQDLQGEPLNYGYTF. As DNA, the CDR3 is TGTGCCAGCAGCCAAGATCTACAGGGGGAACCGCTCAACTATGGCTACACCTTC.